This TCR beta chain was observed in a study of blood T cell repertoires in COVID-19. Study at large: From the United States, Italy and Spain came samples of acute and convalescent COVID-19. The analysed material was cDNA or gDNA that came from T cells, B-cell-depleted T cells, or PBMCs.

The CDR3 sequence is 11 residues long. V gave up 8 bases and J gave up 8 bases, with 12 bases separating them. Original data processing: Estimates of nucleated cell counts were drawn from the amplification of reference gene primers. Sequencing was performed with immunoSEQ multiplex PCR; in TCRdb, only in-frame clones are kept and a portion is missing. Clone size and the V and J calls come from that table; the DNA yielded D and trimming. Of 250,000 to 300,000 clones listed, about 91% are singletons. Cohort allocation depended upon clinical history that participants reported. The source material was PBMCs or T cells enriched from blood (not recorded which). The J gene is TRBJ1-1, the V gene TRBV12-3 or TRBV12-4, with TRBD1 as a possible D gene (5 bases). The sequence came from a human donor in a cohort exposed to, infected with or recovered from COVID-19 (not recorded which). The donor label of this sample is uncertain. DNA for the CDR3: TGTGCCAGCGGGGGGGGGACGGAAGCTTTCTTT. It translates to CASGGGTEAFF.